This record looks at one TCR beta chain sequence and its context. These data belong to a study of CD8 T cells in Susac syndrome. The V gene lost 3 bases and the J gene lost 2 bases, with 12 bases spanning the gap. The CDR3 length is 15 residues. Germline lookup yields CDR1 SEHNR and CDR2 FQNEAQ (reference sequence). The RNA input was about 0.45 to 1 ug, and it was reverse transcribed with random hexamers. immunoSEQ multiplex PCR amplified TCR beta CDR3 across 54 Vbeta, 13 Jbeta. TCRdb ran MiXCR on the immunoSEQ multiplex PCR reads and lists one entry per CDR3 protein. The sample records 150,000 to 160,000 distinct CDR3 sequences, 94% being singletons.

The specimen sequenced was CD8+ T cells from PBMCs. This sequence originates from a human donor with multiple sclerosis. This rearrangement joins TRBV7-9 to TRBJ2-3; D is ambiguous. The CDR3 protein is CASSFIGELTDTQYF. The CDR3, as DNA: TGTGCCAGCAGCTTTATTGGGGAACTCACAGATACGCAGTATTTT.